This entry lists 5 T cell receptor beta chains sequenced from one sample in a study of shared clonotypes between healthy human individuals. Here immunoSEQ multiplex PCR was the method, and the copy in TCRdb shows in-frame clones only, minus some. The table lists about 110,000 clones, 55% to 70% of them singletons. Sequencing was done on a sample of memory CD8+ T cells sorted from blood. Subset meaning: CD45RO+ cells pooled with CCR7-negative TemRA cells. These receptors all come from a woman aged 25 to 45 in good health.

This clone has just a few counts. The J gene is TRBJ2-6, the V gene TRBV30, with D uncertain. Trimming took 4 bases from V and 1 from J, leaving 14 bases between them. Germline V CDR1 and CDR2: GTSNPN, SVGIG (reference sequence). The CDR3 length is 16 residues. This CDR3 is CAWTTGSLSGANVLTF. Written as DNA, the CDR3 is TGTGCCTGGACAACCGGGTCCCTTTCTGGGGCCAACGTCCTGACTTTC.

This chain uses TRBV27 with TRBJ2-2, with D hard to call. Trimming removed 4 bases from V and 3 bases from J, with 12 bases in between. Germline lookup yields CDR1 MNHEY and CDR2 SMNVEV (reference sequence). The CDR3 consists of 15 residues. The CDR3 DNA follows: TGTGCCAGCAGTTCGGGTAATTGGCACACCGGGGAGCTGTTTTTT. This gives the protein CASSSGNWHTGELFF.

This clone was counted between two and nine times. The chain couples TRBV6-1 to TRBJ2-2; D gene unclear. The CDR3 consists of 13 residues. V was clipped by 2 bases and J by 5 bases, with 6 bases between them. Germline V gives CDR1 MNHNS, CDR2 SASEGT. CDR3 in DNA: TGTGCCAGCAGTGAATTCGAAACCGGGGAGCTGTTTTTT. Translation: CASSEFETGELFF.

This sequence joins TRBV7-9 and TRBJ2-7; 8 nucleotides align to TRBD2. CDR1 is SEHNR, CDR2 FQNEAQ, per germline (reference sequence). Trimming at V came to 1 base and at J to 2 bases, leaving 7 bases not matched to a gene. This CDR3 region has 16 residues. In DNA, the CDR3 is TGTGCCAGCAGCTTAGTAAGCCTAGCGGGTACCTACGAGCAGTACTTC. Translating it yields CASSLVSLAGTYEQYF.

The V call is TRBV11-2, the J call TRBJ2-6, with D tentatively TRBD2 (5 bases). The CDR3 length is 18 residues. Germline-derived CDR1 and CDR2 are SGHAT and FQNNGV. V lost 5 bases and J 0 bases, leaving 17 bases between the germline ends. In DNA, the CDR3 is TGTGCCAGCAGCCCCTCACTCCGGGGTAGCTCTGGGGCCAACGTCCTGACTTTC. It is translated as CASSPSLRGSSGANVLTF.